One sample yielded the 13 T cell receptor beta chains listed below, sequenced in a study of molecular identifiers for immune sequencing clone quantification. A single record per CDR3 protein comes from TCRdb applying MiXCR to the PCR reads. The table shows more than 300,000 distinct CDR3 sequences, with around a fifth occurring only once. Sequences were obtained from naive CD8+ T cells from blood, with Jurkat cell RNA spiked in. Subset indicated: FACS-sorted CD8+CD4-CCR7+CD45RA+ naive T cells. The source is a human donor in good health. Some libraries in this study had Jurkat cell RNA spiked in.

This clonotype was counted only a few times. The J gene is TRBJ1-2, the V gene TRBV29-1; D is uncertain. V was cut by 0 bases and J by 4 bases, with 9 bases left in between. Per germline, CDR1 SQVTM and CDR2 ANQGSEA. The CDR3 is made up of 13 amino acids. The CDR3 nucleotides read TGCAGCGTTGAAGAGCGGGCAGGCTATGGCTACACCTTC. It codes for CSVEERAGYGYTF.

This clonotype was counted ten times or more. The gene calls are TRBV2 and TRBJ1-5; a weak D match, TRBD1 (5 bases). The V and J ends lost 5 bases and 0 bases respectively, with 11 bases between them. Germline CDR1 SNHLY, CDR2 FYNNEI. The CDR3 contains 15 residues. The CDR3 sequence is CASSRGHYSNQPQHF. CDR3 bases: TGTGCCAGCAGTCGCGGACATTATAGCAATCAGCCCCAGCATTTT.

This clonotype was detected ten times or more. CDR3 nucleotide sequence: TGTGCCAGCAGCCAGGTTGCCGAGCAGTACTTC. Its translation is CASSQVAEQYF. V usage is TRBV11-2 and J usage is TRBJ2-7; the D is unclear. There are 11 residues in the CDR3. CDR1 and CDR2 (germline): SGHAT, FQNNGV. Trimming took 5 bases from V and 6 from J, leaving 8 bases between them.

Worth noting for this clonotype: Since a much larger clone is just one base distant, this may be a read error. The chain recombines TRBV29-1 with TRBJ2-6; D unresolved. Trimming pared 6 bases from V and 2 bases from J, leaving 14 bases between. The CDR3 extends over 15 amino acids. Germline CDR1 reads SQVTM; CDR2 reads ANQGSEA. In DNA form, the CDR3 reads TGCAGCGTATTAGGGAATAGGACTGGGGCCAACGTCCTGACTTTC. Translated: CSVLGNRTGANVLTF.

Worth noting for this clonotype: A much larger clone sits a single nucleotide away, making a read error possible. This chain joins TRBV9 and TRBJ2-1; D may be TRBD1 or TRBD2 (5 bases each). The CDR3 runs 15 residues. CDR1 and CDR2 from the germline V gene are SGDLS and YYNGEE. Trimming stripped 4 bases from V and 8 bases from J, with 19 bases between. The CDR3 region is CASSPSGTGYDEQFF. The CDR3 nucleotides read TGTGCCAGCAGCCCCTCCGGGACGGGGTACGATGAGCAGTTCTTC.

Worth noting for this clonotype: This could be a read error, since a much larger clone is one nucleotide away. The rearrangement joins TRBV24-1 to TRBJ2-1; D ambiguous. Per the germline V gene, CDR1 is KGHDR and CDR2 is SFDVKD. V lost 3 bases, J lost 4 bases, and 9 bases lay in between. The CDR3 consists of 14 residues. The CDR3 DNA sequence: TGTGCCACCAGTGATGGGAACAGTTACAATGAGCAGTTCTTC. Its translation: CATSDGNSYNEQFF.

The V call is TRBV6-1, the J call TRBJ1-5, with D unclear. Germline CDR1 and CDR2: MNHNS and SASEGT. V lost 6 bases and J lost 6, with 9 bases in between. There are 12 residues in the CDR3. CDR3 DNA sequence: TGTGCCAGCAGCCACATTACTCAGCCCCAGCATTTT. It is translated as CASSHITQPQHF.

This clonotype was recorded a few times. The V gene is TRBV6-2 or TRBV6-3, the J gene TRBJ2-5, with 9 bases aligning to TRBD1. The CDR3 runs to 14 residues. Per germline, CDR1 MNHEY and CDR2 SVGEGT. J lost 4 bases, V lost 10 bases, and 10 bases had no gene match. CDR3 sequence reads: CATLQGAYTETQYF. The CDR3 DNA reads TGTGCCACCTTACAGGGGGCTTATACAGAGACCCAGTACTTC.

This clonotype was seen many times. DNA for the CDR3: TGTGCCAGCAGCTGGGAGGCGGCAGAGACCCAGTACTTC. This sequence encodes CASSWEAAETQYF. The chain carries TRBV7-9 and TRBJ2-5; a weak D match, TRBD2 (6 bases). There are 13 residues in the CDR3. Germline CDR1 and CDR2: SEHNR and FQNEAQ (reference sequence). Trimming took 4 bases from V and 4 from J, leaving 10 bases between them.

This clonotype has ten or more counts. V gene TRBV11-2 combines with J gene TRBJ1-1; the D is unclear. The CDR3 is made up of 15 amino acids. CDR1 SGHAT and CDR2 FQNNGV come from the germline V gene. The V and J ends lost 4 bases and 4 bases respectively, with 16 bases between them. In nucleotides, the CDR3 is TGTGCCAGCAGCTCAGGAGGGATGGGGATCACTGAAGCTTTCTTT. This encodes CASSSGGMGITEAFF. The variable domain in full, completed from reference TRBV11-2 and TRBJ1-1, reads EAGVAQSPRYKIIEKRQSVAFWCNPISGHATLYWYQQILGQGPKLLIQFQNNGVVDDSQLPKDRFSAERLKGVDSTLKIQPAKLEDSAVYLCASSSGGMGITEAFFGQGTRLTVV.

This clonotype was observed many times. This chain uses TRBV5-6 with TRBJ1-4; D remains unclear. The V end was cut by 0 bases, the J end by 0 bases, with 9 bases between. Germline CDR1 and CDR2: SGHDT and YYEEEE. This CDR3 has 16 residues. The CDR3 is CASSLGRIATNEKLFF. The CDR3 region has the DNA TGTGCCAGCAGCTTGGGCCGTATAGCAACTAATGAAAAACTGTTTTTT.

Points on this clonotype: A much larger clone is a single base away; this may be a read error. The chain couples TRBV14 to TRBJ2-7; a weak D match, TRBD2 (5 bases). Germline CDR1 SGHDN, CDR2 FVKESK. The CDR3 spans 14 residues. Between the trimmed V and J ends, which lost 4 bases and 9 bases, there was a span of 19 bases. CDR3 DNA: TGTGCCAGCAGCCGGGAGTCGTCCCACTCCGGGCAGTACTTC. It translates to CASSRESSHSGQYF.

The gene calls are TRBV6-2 or TRBV6-3 and TRBJ2-1; D is perhaps TRBD2 (6 bases). Germline V lookup: CDR1 MNHEY, CDR2 SVGEGT. The germline V and J ends were trimmed by 0 bases and 7 bases, with 13 bases remaining between them. The CDR3 length is 15 residues. The CDR3 DNA reads as TGTGCCAGCAGTTACTCGATGACGGGAGAAAATGAGCAGTTCTTC. The encoded protein is CASSYSMTGENEQFF.